The clone carrying this TCR beta chain was seen more than once but under ten times. No antigen is known for it. TCRdb re-analysed the reads in MiXCR, keeping a single row per CDR3 protein. The profile shows hundreds of thousands of distinct CDR3 sequences, about a third of them singletons. The data were taken from a study of T cell repertoires in cytomegalovirus infection. Study-wide results and caveats: Clonotype analysis showed dominance of the ex vivo response by HLA-C-restricted CMV-specific TCR beta clonotypes. Accumulated public TCR beta family frequency recognized individuals carrying CMV together with the relevant HLA.

Per the germline V gene, CDR1 is LNHDA and CDR2 is SQIVND (reference sequence). Trimming left V 9 bases short and J 5 bases short, with 10 bases between. This CDR3 is built from 11 residues. The input for sequencing was cultured CD8+ T cells from PBMCs, taken from culture after CMV antigen stimulation. This receptor was taken from a human donor in good health (CMV status not recorded). Some clones in this sample may be carry-over from other donors' samples. This sequence joins TRBV19 and TRBJ1-2; D is undetermined. The CDR3 region has the DNA TGTGCCAGCTTTGAAGAGTATGGCTACACCTTC. Amino acid sequence: CASFEEYGYTF.